The clone carrying this T cell receptor beta chain is termed medium-sized. This CDR3 has 15 residues. Trimming took 1 base from V and 5 from J, leaving 14 bases between them. Germline V gene data show CDR1 as MNHNS and CDR2 as SASEGT. The source of the sample is a study of T cells after yellow fever vaccination. About the study: In the case of low-cell-number fractions, SMART-Seq v4 Ultra Low Input was used for preparation.

As TCR cDNA was made by 5'RACE template switching, a universal primer site and UMIs were added. From the 5' RACE reads, TCRdb called clonotypes with MiXCR, one entry per CDR3 protein. This table has about 1,200 distinct CDR3 sequences, approximately 11% appearing once. Overall study results and limits: Weaker overall was a secondary response that nonetheless peaked faster, on day 5 versus 15. Booster samples showed a return of most primary-vaccination clones (approximately 96% CD4, over 70% CD8).

V gene TRBV6-1 combines with J gene TRBJ1-2; D remains unclear. The clonotype originates from a young man who received the YFV17D yellow fever vaccine. The sequences come from CD8+ T cells binding an NS4B(214-222) dextramer, sorted from PBMCs, collected less than 25 days after the first yellow fever vaccination. CDR3 in amino acids: CASSEGVVGVYGYTF. DNA for the CDR3: TGTGCCAGCAGTGAAGGGGTGGTAGGTGTTTATGGCTACACCTTC.